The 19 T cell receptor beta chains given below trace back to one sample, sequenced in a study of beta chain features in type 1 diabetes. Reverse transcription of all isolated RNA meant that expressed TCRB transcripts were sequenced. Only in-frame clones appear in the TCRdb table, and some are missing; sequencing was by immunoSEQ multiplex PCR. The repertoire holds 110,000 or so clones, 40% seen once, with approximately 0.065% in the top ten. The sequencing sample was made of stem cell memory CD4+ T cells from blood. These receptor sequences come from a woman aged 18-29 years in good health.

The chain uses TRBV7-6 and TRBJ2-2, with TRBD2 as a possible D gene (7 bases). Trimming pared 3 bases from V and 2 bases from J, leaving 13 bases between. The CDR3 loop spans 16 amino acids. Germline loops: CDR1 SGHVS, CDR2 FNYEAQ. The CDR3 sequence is CASSFPRGGNTGELFF. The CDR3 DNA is TGTGCCAGCAGCTTCCCAAGGGGGGGAAACACCGGGGAGCTGTTTTTT.

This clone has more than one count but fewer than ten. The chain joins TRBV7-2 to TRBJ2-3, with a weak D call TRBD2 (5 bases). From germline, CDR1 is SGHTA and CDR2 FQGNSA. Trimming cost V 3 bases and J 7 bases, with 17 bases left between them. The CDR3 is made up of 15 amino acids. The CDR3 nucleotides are TGTGCCAGCAGCTTGGGAGTTACCGTGGGAAATACGCAGTATTTT. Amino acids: CASSLGVTVGNTQYF.

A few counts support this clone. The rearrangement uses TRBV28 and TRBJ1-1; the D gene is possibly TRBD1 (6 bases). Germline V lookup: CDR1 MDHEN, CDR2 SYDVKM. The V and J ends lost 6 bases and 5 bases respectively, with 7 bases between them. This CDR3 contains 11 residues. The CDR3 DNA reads TGTGCCAGCAGAACAGGGACTGAAGCTTTCTTT. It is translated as CASRTGTEAFF.

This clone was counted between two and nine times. The CDR3 spells CASSDRQETQYF. DNA of the CDR3: TGCGCCAGCAGTGACCGCCAAGAGACCCAGTACTTC. The chain carries TRBV10-2 and TRBJ2-5; no reliable D call. The CDR3 length is 12 residues. Germline CDR1 reads WSHSY; CDR2 reads SAAADI. The V and J ends lost 3 bases and 1 base respectively, with 3 bases between them.

CDR3 in DNA: TGTGCCTGGAGTGACCGTGCCAGGGGGGTCTACGAGCAGTACTTC. Residues: CAWSDRARGVYEQYF. The chain combines TRBV30 with TRBJ2-7, with D perhaps matching TRBD1 (7 bases). This CDR3 has 15 residues. V was trimmed by 1 base and J by 3 bases, leaving 16 bases between them. Germline CDR1 GTSNPN, CDR2 SVGIG (reference sequence).

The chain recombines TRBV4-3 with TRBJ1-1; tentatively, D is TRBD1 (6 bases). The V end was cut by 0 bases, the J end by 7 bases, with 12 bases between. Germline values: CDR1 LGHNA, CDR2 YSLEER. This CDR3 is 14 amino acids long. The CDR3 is CASSQERLDSEAFF. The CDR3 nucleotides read TGCGCCAGCAGCCAAGAGAGATTGGACAGTGAAGCTTTCTTT.

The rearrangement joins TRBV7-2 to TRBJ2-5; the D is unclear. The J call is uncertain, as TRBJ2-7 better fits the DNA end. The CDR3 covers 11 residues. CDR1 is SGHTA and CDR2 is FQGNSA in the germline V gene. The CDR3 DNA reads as TGTGCCAGCAGCTTGGACTACGAGCAGTACTTC. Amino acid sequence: CASSLDYEQYF.

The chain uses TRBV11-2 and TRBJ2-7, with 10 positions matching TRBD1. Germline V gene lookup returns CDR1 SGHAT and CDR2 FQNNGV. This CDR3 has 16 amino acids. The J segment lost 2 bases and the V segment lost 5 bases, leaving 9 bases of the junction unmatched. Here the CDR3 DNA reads TGTGCCAGCAGCACCCCTCCGGGACAGGGGACCTACGAGCAGTACTTC. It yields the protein CASSTPPGQGTYEQYF.

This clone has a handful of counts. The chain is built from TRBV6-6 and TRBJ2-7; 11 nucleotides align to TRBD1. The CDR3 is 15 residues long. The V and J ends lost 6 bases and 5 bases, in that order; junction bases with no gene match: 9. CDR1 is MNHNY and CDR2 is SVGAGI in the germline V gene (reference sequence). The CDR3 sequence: CASRLGQGVFDEQYF. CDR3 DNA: TGTGCCAGCAGATTGGGACAGGGGGTTTTCGACGAGCAGTACTTC.

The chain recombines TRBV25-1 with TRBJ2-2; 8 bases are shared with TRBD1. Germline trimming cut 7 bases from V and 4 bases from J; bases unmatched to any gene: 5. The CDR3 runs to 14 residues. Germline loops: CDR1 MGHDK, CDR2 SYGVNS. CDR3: CASTRTGSTGELFF. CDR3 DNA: TGTGCCAGCACCAGGACAGGGTCCACCGGGGAGCTGTTTTTT.

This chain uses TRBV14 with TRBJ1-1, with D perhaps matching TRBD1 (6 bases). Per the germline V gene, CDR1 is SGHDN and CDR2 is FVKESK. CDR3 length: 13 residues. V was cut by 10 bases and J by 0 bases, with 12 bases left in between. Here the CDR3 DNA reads TGTGCCACACGACAGGTGGTGAACACTGAAGCTTTCTTT. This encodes CATRQVVNTEAFF.

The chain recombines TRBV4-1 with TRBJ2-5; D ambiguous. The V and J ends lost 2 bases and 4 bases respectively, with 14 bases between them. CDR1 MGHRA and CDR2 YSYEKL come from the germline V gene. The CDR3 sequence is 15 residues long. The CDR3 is CASSQRHSVIETQYF. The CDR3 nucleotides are TGCGCCAGCAGCCAAAGACACTCGGTGATAGAGACCCAGTACTTC.

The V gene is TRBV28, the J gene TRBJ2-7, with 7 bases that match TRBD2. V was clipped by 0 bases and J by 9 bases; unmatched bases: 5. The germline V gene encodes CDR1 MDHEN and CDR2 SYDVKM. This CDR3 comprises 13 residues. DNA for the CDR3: TGTGCCAGCAGTTTATGGCGGGAGTCCGGGCAGTACTTC. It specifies CASSLWRESGQYF. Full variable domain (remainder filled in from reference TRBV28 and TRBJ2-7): DVKVTQSSRYLVKRTGEKVFLECVQDMDHENMFWYRQDPGLGLRLIYFSYDVKMKEKGDIPEGYSVSREKKERFSLILESASTNQTSMYLCASSLWRESGQYFGPGTRLTVT.

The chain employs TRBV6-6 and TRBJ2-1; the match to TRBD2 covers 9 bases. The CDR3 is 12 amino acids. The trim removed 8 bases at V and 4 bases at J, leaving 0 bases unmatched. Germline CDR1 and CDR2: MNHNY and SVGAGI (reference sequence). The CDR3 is CASLAGYNEQFF. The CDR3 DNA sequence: TGTGCCAGCCTAGCGGGATACAATGAGCAGTTCTTC.

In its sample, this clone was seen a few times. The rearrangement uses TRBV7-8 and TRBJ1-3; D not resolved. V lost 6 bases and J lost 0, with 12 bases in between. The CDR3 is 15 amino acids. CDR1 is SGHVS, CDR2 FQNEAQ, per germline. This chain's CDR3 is CASRKLESSGNTIYF. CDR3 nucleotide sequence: TGTGCCAGCAGGAAGCTGGAGAGCTCTGGAAACACCATATATTTT.

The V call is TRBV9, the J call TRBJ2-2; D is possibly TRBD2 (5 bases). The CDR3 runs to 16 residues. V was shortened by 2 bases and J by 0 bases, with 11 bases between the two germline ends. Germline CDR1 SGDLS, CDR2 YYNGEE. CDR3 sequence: CASSVKRIANTGELFF. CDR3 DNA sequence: TGTGCCAGCAGCGTTAAGCGGATAGCGAACACCGGGGAGCTGTTTTTT. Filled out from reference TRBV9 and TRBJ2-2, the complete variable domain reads DSGVTQTPKHLITATGQRVTLRCSPRSGDLSVYWYQQSLDQGLQFLIQYYNGEERAKGNILERFSAQQFPDLHSELNLSSLELGDSALYFCASSVKRIANTGELFFGEGSRLTVL.

The CDR3: CASSRTSGRSYEQYF. CDR3 sequence (DNA): TGTGCCAGCAGCCGCACTAGCGGGAGGAGCTACGAGCAGTACTTC. The chain employs TRBV5-4 and TRBJ2-7; 12 nucleotides align to TRBD2. CDR1 and CDR2 from the germline V gene are SGHNT and YYREEE (reference sequence). The CDR3 runs to 15 residues. Losses at the gene ends were 4 bases for V and 3 bases for J; bases not matched to a gene: 5.

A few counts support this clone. The CDR3 region has the DNA TGTGCCAGCAGTGAACCCCCGACTGCGTCGAGGAGGCCCCCCGACGAGCAGTACTTC. Its protein is CASSEPPTASRRPPDEQYF. The rearrangement joins TRBV2 to TRBJ2-7, with a weak D call TRBD2 (5 bases). There are 19 residues in the CDR3. The ends were cut back, 2 bases at V and 5 bases at J, with 28 bases in the middle. Germline V gives CDR1 SNHLY, CDR2 FYNNEI.

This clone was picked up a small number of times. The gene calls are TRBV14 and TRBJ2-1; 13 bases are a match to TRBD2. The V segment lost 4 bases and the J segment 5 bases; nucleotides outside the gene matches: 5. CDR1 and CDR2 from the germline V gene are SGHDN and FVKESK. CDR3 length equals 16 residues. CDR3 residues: CASSPRLAGGNNEQFF. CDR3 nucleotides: TGTGCCAGCAGCCCTCGACTAGCGGGAGGCAACAATGAGCAGTTCTTC.